This entry lists 14 T cell receptor beta chains sequenced from one sample in a study of blood T cell repertoires in COVID-19. Here immunoSEQ multiplex PCR was the method, and the copy in TCRdb shows in-frame clones only, minus some. Among 90,000 or so clones listed, approximately 88% were seen once. The sample consisted of peripheral blood. These receptors came from a woman between 65 and 79 years old with acute or convalescent COVID-19.

This chain joins TRBV28 and TRBJ2-1, with D possibly being TRBD1 (5 bases). The CDR3 runs to 16 residues. The germline CDR1 and CDR2 sequences are MDHEN and SYDVKM. V was cut by 4 bases and J by 4 bases, with 17 bases left in between. The CDR3 loop is CASSSVAGKLYNEQFF. The CDR3 bases are TGTGCCAGCAGTTCCGTCGCAGGGAAACTTTACAATGAGCAGTTCTTC.

The chain links TRBV5-4 to TRBJ1-6, with D unclear. The CDR3 has 14 residues. Germline V lookup: CDR1 SGHNT, CDR2 YYREEE (reference sequence). Trimming cost V 1 base and J 7 bases, with 9 bases left between them. DNA of the CDR3: TGTGCCAGCAGCTTGCGGGAGATAAATTCACCCCTCCACTTT. Residues: CASSLREINSPLHF.

This chain uses TRBV19 with TRBJ1-1; maybe TRBD1 (5 bases). The CDR3 totals 13 residues. Germline V gene lookup returns CDR1 LNHDA and CDR2 SQIVND (reference sequence). V lost 5 bases and J lost 5, with 12 bases in between. The CDR3 protein is CASSQGWSTEAFF. CDR3 DNA sequence: TGTGCCAGTAGTCAGGGTTGGAGTACTGAAGCTTTCTTT.

CDR3: CASSLENWLYGYTF. The CDR3 nucleotides are TGTGCCAGCAGCTTAGAAAATTGGCTCTATGGCTACACCTTC. The rearrangement uses TRBV7-9 and TRBJ1-2, with D unresolved. The CDR3 is 14 residues long. Germline V gene data show CDR1 as SEHNR and CDR2 as FQNEAQ (reference sequence). V was pared by 1 base and J by 4 bases, with 10 bases between.

This clone has only one observation. The chain employs TRBV6-5 and TRBJ2-5, with D perhaps TRBD2 (5 bases). CDR1 MNHEY and CDR2 SVGAGI come from the germline V gene. Trimming took off 8 bases at V and 0 bases at J, with 10 bases between the two ends. CDR3 length: 13 amino acids. The CDR3 nucleotides read TGTGCCAGCGAATTGCGGGACCAAGAGACCCAGTACTTC. This sequence encodes CASELRDQETQYF.

CDR3: CASSSSMPGSNMNTEAFF. DNA for the CDR3: TGTGCCAGCAGCTCGTCAATGCCGGGAAGTAATATGAACACTGAAGCTTTCTTT. The gene calls are TRBV7-8 and TRBJ1-1; D is undetermined. Deletions cut 4 bases from V and 0 bases from J, with 21 bases between. Looked up from germline, CDR1 is SGHVS and CDR2 is FQNEAQ. This CDR3 is built from 18 residues.

This clone came up a few times. The chain couples TRBV6-5 to TRBJ2-2; D gene uncertain. V lost 7 bases and J 0 bases, leaving 12 bases between the germline ends. CDR1 is MNHEY and CDR2 is SVGAGI in the germline V gene. The CDR3 runs to 15 residues. CDR3 DNA sequence: TGTGCCAGCAATCTACAGCTCGCGAACACCGGGGAGCTGTTTTTT. It translates to CASNLQLANTGELFF.

This chain links TRBV2 with TRBJ1-2; TRBD1 is a possible D gene (6 bases). The CDR3 runs 13 residues. With 6 bases removed from V and 4 bases from J, the gap between germline ends came to 12 bases. Germline V gene lookup returns CDR1 SNHLY and CDR2 FYNNEI. CDR3 region: CASRTQGVYGYTF. DNA for the CDR3: TGTGCCAGCAGGACACAGGGAGTCTATGGCTACACCTTC.

This clone came up once. This rearrangement joins TRBV7-9 to TRBJ1-1; D not certain. Trimming removed 1 base from V and 1 base from J, with 7 bases in between. CDR3 size: 14 residues. The germline V gene has CDR1 SEHNR and CDR2 FQNEAQ (reference sequence). CDR3 region: CASSLGQANTEAFF. In DNA form, the CDR3 reads TGTGCCAGCAGCTTAGGCCAGGCGAACACTGAAGCTTTCTTT.

In this sample, this clone turned up once. This chain connects TRBV23-1 to TRBJ1-2, with D uncertain. TRBV23-1 is labeled an ORF, and its function is uncertain. The CDR3 covers 13 residues. Trimming shortened V by 7 bases and J by 4 bases, and 13 bases separated the two germline ends. The CDR3 spells CASTPAPSYGYTF. CDR3 nucleotides: TGCGCCAGCACTCCGGCCCCTAGCTATGGCTACACCTTC.

This chain links TRBV28 with TRBJ2-7; 7 positions match TRBD2. Germline-derived CDR1 and CDR2 are MDHEN and SYDVKM. This CDR3 has 13 residues. V shed 5 bases, J shed 3 bases, and the junction held 4 bases outside the gene matches. The chain's CDR3 is CASSPPGGYEQYF. CDR3 coding DNA: TGTGCCAGCAGTCCCCCGGGGGGCTACGAGCAGTACTTC. The whole variable domain, filled in from reference TRBV28 and TRBJ2-7, reads DVKVTQSSRYLVKRTGEKVFLECVQDMDHENMFWYRQDPGLGLRLIYFSYDVKMKEKGDIPEGYSVSREKKERFSLILESASTNQTSMYLCASSPPGGYEQYFGPGTRLTVT.

The chain couples TRBV6-5 to TRBJ1-2; 7 nucleotides line up with TRBD1. This CDR3 comprises 13 residues. Germline-derived CDR1 and CDR2 are MNHEY and SVGAGI. Trimming removed 5 bases from V and 4 bases from J; junction bases left unmatched: 4. The CDR3 here is CASSLTGLYGYTF. Written as DNA, the CDR3 is TGTGCCAGCAGTCTGACAGGGCTCTATGGCTACACCTTC.

J is TRBJ2-1 and V is TRBV10-3; D is perhaps TRBD2 (6 bases). This CDR3 has 16 residues. V lost 0 bases to trimming and J lost 0 bases, with 9 bases between them. Germline lookup yields CDR1 ENHRY and CDR2 SYGVKD. DNA of the CDR3: TGTGCCATCAGTGAGTCCGGGGGTAGCTCCTACAATGAGCAGTTCTTC. Amino acids: CAISESGGSSYNEQFF.

This sequence joins TRBV28 and TRBJ2-3, with TRBD2 matching 9 bases. CDR3 size: 13 residues. Germline V gives CDR1 MDHEN, CDR2 SYDVKM. Trimming removed 11 bases from V and 4 bases from J; junction bases left unmatched: 7. CDR3 in amino acids: CAGRRGGSDTQYF. For the CDR3, the DNA is TGTGCCGGGCGGCGGGGGGGGTCAGATACGCAGTATTTT.